The 16 T cell receptor beta chains below come from one sample, sequenced in a study of Ad26.COV2.S vaccination and SARS-CoV-2 variants. This table comes from immunoSEQ multiplex PCR, and its TCRdb copy is limited to in-frame clones, with some not included. The sample lists over 400,000 clones; 92% were seen once. Treatment specified: some 19 received Ad26.COV2.S at low or high dose, single or two shots; roughly five received placebo; per-sample allocation not given. Material that was analyzed had been drawn on day 63 after the first vaccine or placebo injection. The sequences come from peripheral blood, collected in a trial of Ad26.COV2.S vaccine versus placebo. Every receptor here comes from a person aged 18-60 years who received the Ad26.COV2.S COVID-19 vaccine or a placebo.

V usage is TRBV7-2 and J usage is TRBJ1-1; no definite D call. V lost 3 bases and J 7 bases, leaving 6 bases between the germline ends. This CDR3 is 11 amino acids long. Germline CDR1 is SGHTA and CDR2 is FQGNSA. The CDR3 protein is CASSFTVEAFF. The CDR3 DNA is TGTGCCAGCAGCTTTACAGTTGAAGCTTTCTTT.

The rearrangement uses TRBV7-8 and TRBJ1-2, with 7 bases identical to TRBD1. CDR1 and CDR2 (germline): SGHVS, FQNEAQ. After removal of 5 bases from V and 2 bases from J, the junction contained 14 bases not matched to a gene. The CDR3 is 17 residues long. CDR3 coding DNA: TGTGCCAGCAGCCTAGGAACCAGGGGGTCGGGGAACTATGGCTACACCTTC. It yields the protein CASSLGTRGSGNYGYTF.

The gene calls are TRBV5-1 and TRBJ1-4; D is ambiguous. The V gene's germline CDR1 is SGHRS and CDR2 YFSETQ. The germline V and J ends were trimmed by 3 bases and 8 bases, with 14 bases remaining between them. This CDR3 has 14 amino acids. The CDR3 is CASSSSTGLEKLFF. CDR3 sequence (DNA): TGCGCCAGCAGCTCGTCGACTGGTCTGGAAAAACTGTTTTTT.

The chain recombines TRBV6-2 or TRBV6-3 with TRBJ2-1; a weak D match, TRBD2 (6 bases). Trimming shortened V by 1 base and J by 3 bases, and 10 bases separated the two germline ends. This CDR3 has 15 residues. Looked up from germline, CDR1 is MNHEY and CDR2 is SVGEGT. The chain's CDR3 is CASSYLRGYYNEQFF. The CDR3 nucleotides are TGTGCCAGCAGTTACTTACGGGGGTACTACAATGAGCAGTTCTTC.

V is TRBV29-1 and J is TRBJ2-7, with 9 bases aligning to TRBD2. Germline V gives CDR1 SQVTM, CDR2 ANQGSEA. The CDR3 covers 14 residues. Trimming removed 4 bases from V and 2 bases from J; junction bases left unmatched: 6. CDR3 in amino acids: CSVGKAGGAYEQYF. For the CDR3, the DNA is TGCAGCGTTGGGAAAGCGGGGGGAGCCTACGAGCAGTACTTC.

The V and J genes are TRBV12-3 or TRBV12-4 and TRBJ1-2; tentative D call: TRBD1 (5 bases). This CDR3 has 13 residues. The ends were cut back, 3 bases at V and 8 bases at J, with 13 bases in the middle. The CDR3 DNA reads as TGTGCCAGCAGTTTCTCAGGGTTGGGGGGCTACACCTTC. Residues: CASSFSGLGGYTF.

The count of this clone is one. The chain recombines TRBV5-6 with TRBJ2-1; D remains unclear. CDR3 length: 12 residues. Trimming removed 2 bases at V and 6 bases at J, with 6 bases between. From germline, CDR1 is SGHDT and CDR2 YYEEEE. The CDR3 region has the DNA TGTGCCAGCAGCTTCAGTCCCAATGAGCAGTTCTTC. This encodes CASSFSPNEQFF.

The rearrangement joins TRBV19 to TRBJ1-2; D perhaps matches TRBD1 (6 bases). V lost 7 bases, J lost 3 bases, and 18 bases lay in between. The CDR3 is made up of 15 amino acids. Germline CDR1 LNHDA, CDR2 SQIVND (reference sequence). The CDR3 coding sequence is TGTGCCAGTAAGGCTTGGGCAGGGGACGACTATGGCTACACCTTC. It is translated as CASKAWAGDDYGYTF.

This rearrangement joins TRBV7-9 to TRBJ2-3, with a possible D match to TRBD1 (6 bases). In germline, CDR1 is SEHNR, CDR2 FQNEAQ (reference sequence). The CDR3 runs to 14 residues. V was cut by 5 bases and J by 4 bases, with 13 bases left in between. The CDR3 DNA reads as TGTGCCAGCAGCCTCCAGGGGACCGCAGATACGCAGTATTTT. Residues: CASSLQGTADTQYF.

J is TRBJ1-5 and V is TRBV2; 9 nucleotides align to TRBD1. The CDR3 contains 16 residues. V trimming: 7 bases; J trimming: 1 base; junction bases outside the gene matches: 8. CDR1 is SNHLY and CDR2 is FYNNEI in the germline V gene. CDR3 nucleotides: TGTGCCAGCAAGGGCACAGGGGGCGAAAGCAATCAGCCCCAGCATTTT. Translated: CASKGTGGESNQPQHF.

The genes are TRBV28 and TRBJ1-6; tentative D call: TRBD1 (6 bases). V lost 6 bases and J 10 bases, leaving 16 bases between the germline ends. This CDR3 spans 14 amino acids. Per germline, CDR1 MDHEN and CDR2 SYDVKM. CDR3 amino acids: CASRTTGSPSPLHF. The CDR3 region has the DNA TGTGCCAGCAGGACCACAGGGTCACCGTCACCCCTCCACTTT. The full variable domain, rest sourced from reference TRBV28 and TRBJ1-6, is DVKVTQSSRYLVKRTGEKVFLECVQDMDHENMFWYRQDPGLGLRLIYFSYDVKMKEKGDIPEGYSVSREKKERFSLILESASTNQTSMYLCASRTTGSPSPLHFGNGTRLTVT.

J is TRBJ2-7 and V is TRBV5-1; the match to TRBD1 covers 8 bases. Losses at the gene ends were 0 bases for V and 5 bases for J; bases not matched to a gene: 13. The CDR3 covers 17 residues. The germline gives CDR1 SGHRS, CDR2 YFSETQ. CDR3 bases: TGCGCCAGCAGCTTGGTGGGCTTCGTCAGGGGGCCCCACGAGCAGTACTTC. Protein: CASSLVGFVRGPHEQYF.

This chain uses TRBV3-1 (or the pseudogene TRBV3-2) with TRBJ2-1; 12 nucleotides match TRBD2. The CDR3 is 18 amino acids. V lost 0 bases, J lost 2 bases, and 5 bases stayed unmatched. CDR1 is LGHDT, CDR2 YNNKEL, per germline (reference sequence). CDR3 sequence: CASSQDSRLAGAYNEQFF. Here the CDR3 DNA reads TGTGCCAGCAGCCAAGATTCGCGACTAGCGGGGGCCTACAATGAGCAGTTCTTC.

The chain recombines TRBV6-5 with TRBJ2-5; D is perhaps TRBD1 (5 bases). Trimming took 7 bases from V and 1 from J, leaving 7 bases between them. From germline, CDR1 is MNHEY and CDR2 SVGAGI. The CDR3 totals 12 residues. For the CDR3, the DNA is TGTGCCAGCACAGGGATCCAAGAGACCCAGTACTTC. This codes for CASTGIQETQYF.

CDR3 DNA sequence: TGTGCCAGCAGCCGGGACAGGGGAAACCAAGAGACCCAGTACTTC. Translation gives CASSRDRGNQETQYF. The chain recombines TRBV7-7 with TRBJ2-5; 10 bases map to TRBD1. CDR1 SSHAT and CDR2 FNYEAQ come from the germline V gene (reference sequence). Trimming cost V 5 bases and J 0 bases; bases outside gene matches: 3. CDR3 length: 15 residues.

The genes are TRBV4-3 and TRBJ1-6; D not resolved. V was clipped by 4 bases and J by 5 bases, with 12 bases between them. The germline V gene has CDR1 LGHNA and CDR2 YSLEER. This CDR3 contains 15 residues. CDR3 DNA sequence: TGCGCCAGCAGCCCGTACAGTGTCGATAATTCACCCCTCCACTTT. This encodes CASSPYSVDNSPLHF.